Sequencing of this TCR beta chain was carried out in a study of T cell responses to AZD1222 COVID-19 vaccine (TCRdb year 2021). Regarding the research as a whole: TCR sequencing covered some 250 trial participants: 200 to 210 given two doses of AZD1222 and approximately 25 given two doses of MenACWY control vaccine. Trial participants were enrolled by age into subgroups of 18-55, 56-69 and 70-plus years, and around 150, 28 and 57 TCR-sequenced participants, respectively, were included in these subgroups.

The time point label of this sample denotes: about 28 days (+/-7) after the second vaccine dose. AZD1222 recipients whose second dose came at about 4 weeks and those whose second dose came at about 12 weeks were combined into one group, since spike-specific TCR depth and breadth did not differ between the two schedules. Vaccinee samples were obtained from the UK trials COV001 and COV002, which included a single-blind randomized controlled phase 2/3 trial of AZD1222 (ChAdOx1 nCoV-19) in healthy adults. Trial participant PBMC samples were collected at day 0 and day 28 after the second dose for TCRbeta chain sequencing. On the study overall, not on this receptor specifically: Conclusions about previously exposed vaccinees were limited because only six AZD1222 recipients were SARS-CoV-2 seropositive at baseline. Most participants were white British and females outnumbered males, and the authors suggested that clonal diversity may have been underestimated. In the small 56-69-year group, the increase in depth fell short of significance, most likely because of low power. The vaccine-associated CD4 TCRs covered the entire spike protein, and the dominant responses fell in regions 160-218 and 743-854. Nearly half of unique spike-specific TCRs reportedly recognized epitopes outside regions mutated in the B.1.351 and B.1.1.7 variants. Because no day 14 peak-response samples were available, the repertoires could be characterized only after the peak T cell response. A significant rise in spike-specific TCR breadth and depth was observed after two AZD1222 doses relative to day 0 and relative to MenACWY recipients.

From the cysteine through the phenylalanine, the CDR3 covers 16 amino acids. The only DNA kept is the CDR3, 48 bases in frame from the first base. At the junction V is shortened by 5 bases and J by 0 bases; bases outside the gene matches: 7. In the germline V gene, CDR1 corresponds to MDHEN and CDR2 to SYDVKM. As to this clone: The antigen it recognizes is unknown. No per-base quality is available; no much larger clone lies one base away.

The CDR3 regions of human TCRbeta chains were analyzed by immunosequencing. Concerning the study's data processing: Repertoire TCRs were matched against a reference library of SARS-CoV-2-specific TCRs generated with the MIRA antigen-specificity platform. Breadth meant the fraction of unique TCRs that were SARS-CoV-2-associated, whereas depth meant the fraction of total T cells that were SARS-CoV-2-associated. Using the MIRA data, each spike-specific TCR was mapped to the spike region that the TCR reacts to and placed in a CD4 or CD8 class. Log10-transformed breadth and depth values were compared by one-way ANOVA with Sidak's multiple comparisons tests. Held by TCRdb, this immuneACCESS table contains in-frame sequences only and omits some clones. Under half of the omission traces to an unresolved V gene where checked; the cause of the rest is unknown. Clone size and the V and J calls come from that table; the DNA yielded D and trimming. Recorded for this sample are 85,000 to 95,000 clones; 89% of them occurred a single time. More than 5% of the sample belongs to the ten largest clones.

This clonotype was sampled from an adult who received the AZD1222 COVID-19 vaccine. Specimen: peripheral blood, collected 28 days after the second AZD1222 dose. The chain employs TRBV28 and TRBJ2-3, with 8 junctional bases fitting TRBD1. The sequenced DNA: TGTGCCAGCAGTCCGACAGGGGCCGCTAGCACAGATACGCAGTATTTT. This gives the protein CASSPTGAASTDTQYF.